The subject of this entry is one T cell receptor beta chain. Profiling relied on immunoSEQ multiplex PCR, and the TCRdb table lists in-frame clones only, not all of them. This sample has approximately 500,000 clones; about four fifths occur once, and the top ten carry 10% to 15%. The data stem from a study of shared clonotypes between healthy human individuals. The specimen sequenced was PBMCs. This clonotype originated in a woman aged 35 to 49 in good health. Some clones in this sample may be carry-over from other donors' samples.

In DNA, the CDR3 is TGTGCCAGCAGCCCGGCTGGGAGCCGCACAGATACGCAGTATTTT. Its protein product is CASSPAGSRTDTQYF. This sequence joins TRBV7-3 and TRBJ2-3; maybe TRBD2 (5 bases). The V gene's germline CDR1 is SGHTA and CDR2 FQGTGA. This CDR3 has 15 amino acids. The V gene lost 5 bases and the J gene lost 1 base, with 13 bases spanning the gap.